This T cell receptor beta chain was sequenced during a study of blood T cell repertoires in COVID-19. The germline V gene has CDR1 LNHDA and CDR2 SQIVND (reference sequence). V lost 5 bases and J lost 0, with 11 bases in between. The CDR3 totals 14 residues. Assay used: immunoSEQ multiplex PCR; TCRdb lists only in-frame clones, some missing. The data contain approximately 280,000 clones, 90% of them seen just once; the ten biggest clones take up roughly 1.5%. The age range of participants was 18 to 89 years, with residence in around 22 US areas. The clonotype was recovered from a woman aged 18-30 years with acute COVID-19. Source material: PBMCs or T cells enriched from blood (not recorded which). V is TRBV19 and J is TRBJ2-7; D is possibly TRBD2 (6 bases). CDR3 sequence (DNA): TGTGCCAGTAGTGTCTCCGGGAGCTCCTACGAGCAGTACTTC. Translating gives CASSVSGSSYEQYF.